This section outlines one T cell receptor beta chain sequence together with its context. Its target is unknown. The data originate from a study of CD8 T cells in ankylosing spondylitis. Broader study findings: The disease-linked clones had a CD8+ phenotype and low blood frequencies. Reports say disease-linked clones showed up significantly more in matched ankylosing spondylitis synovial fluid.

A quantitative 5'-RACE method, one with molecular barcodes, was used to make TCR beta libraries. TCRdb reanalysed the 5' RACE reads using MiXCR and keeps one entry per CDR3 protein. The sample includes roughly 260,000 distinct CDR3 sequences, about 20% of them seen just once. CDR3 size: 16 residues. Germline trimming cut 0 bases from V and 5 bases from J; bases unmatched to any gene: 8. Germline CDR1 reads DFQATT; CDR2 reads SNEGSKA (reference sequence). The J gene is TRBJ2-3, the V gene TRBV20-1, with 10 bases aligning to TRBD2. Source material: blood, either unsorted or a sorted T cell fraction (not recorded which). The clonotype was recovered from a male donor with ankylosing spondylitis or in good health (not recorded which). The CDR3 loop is CSARDPLAGVGDTQYF. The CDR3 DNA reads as TGCAGTGCTAGAGATCCCCTAGCGGGAGTGGGAGATACGCAGTATTTT.